The entry below describes one T cell receptor beta chain. This sample was taken from a study of blood T cell repertoires in COVID-19. Study information: There were acute and convalescent COVID-19 samples, and they came from the United States, Italy and Spain. PBMCs, B-cell-depleted T cells, or T cells were the source of the cDNA or gDNA that made up the material.

CDR1 is MDHEN and CDR2 is SYDVKM in the germline V gene. V shed 5 bases and J shed 3 bases, with 7 bases lying between them. The CDR3 length is 12 residues. As handled by the study authors: Scientists estimated how many nucleated cells there were by amplifying reference gene primers. TCRdb's copy holds only in-frame clones and misses some; the assay was immunoSEQ multiplex PCR. For V, J and clone size, that table is used; D and trimming come from the DNA. The table records 80,000 to 85,000 clones, roughly 80% of them present only once. The chain recombines TRBV28 with TRBJ1-2, with D uncertain. The specimen was peripheral blood. The clonotype comes from a human donor in a cohort sampled during active COVID-19. CDR3 in amino acids: CASSTSYYGYTF. In DNA form, the CDR3 reads TGTGCCAGCAGTACTAGTTACTATGGCTACACCTTC.